This T cell receptor (beta chain) came from a study of Ad26.COV2.S vaccination and SARS-CoV-2 variants (dated by TCRdb to the early 2020s). Describing the broader study: Vaccine-arm donors were drawn from COV1001, a multicentre, randomized, double-blind, placebo-controlled phase I-IIa trial of Ad26.COV2.S in healthy adults. Ad26.COV2.S was administered intramuscularly at a dose of 5x10^10 or 1x10^11 viral particles, either as one shot or as two shots given 56 days apart. Investigators remained blinded to trial group allocation during experiments and outcome assessment. A total of approximately 30 samples were included in the TCR-sequenced set, comprising roughly 20 Ad26.COV2.S vaccine recipients, 5 placebo recipients and 8 SARS-CoV-2 convalescent individuals. Trial participants were randomized into five groups of five: low-dose or high-dose Ad26.COV2.S given once or twice, or placebo on both occasions. The specificity and breadth of SARS-CoV-2-reactive T cell receptors after Ad26.COV2.S vaccination were assessed by TCRbeta repertoire sequencing.

The CDR1 and CDR2 encoded by the germline V gene are ENHRY and SYGVKD. V is pruned by 2 bases and J by 2 bases, leaving 6 bases of the junction without a gene match. The CDR3 sequence holds 16 residues, the cysteine and phenylalanine included. Kept here is only the CDR3 DNA, which spans 48 bases and is read in frame from base 1. In regard to this clone: This receptor's antigen is unknown. Base qualities are not provided; no much larger clone lies one nucleotide away.

The treatment or condition label, as the study defines it: around 19 received Ad26.COV2.S at low or high dose, single or two shots; a few received placebo; per-sample allocation not given. Repertoires of vaccine and placebo recipients were sequenced from samples collected on day 63 after the first injection. Between 29 July and 7 August 2020, Cohort 1b enrolled 25 adults aged 18-55 years at one site in Boston, USA. As a vaccine, Ad26.COV2.S was a replication-incompetent adenovirus type 26 vector that expressed a prefusion-stabilized SARS-CoV-2 spike protein derived from the original Wuhan strain. Overall results and qualifications from the work: Ad26.COV2.S recipients had higher spike-specific TCR breadth than placebo recipients (P = 0.0014). According to the authors, total T cell responses may have been underestimated by the TCR breadth and depth analyses. After vaccination, substantial breadth of spike-specific CD8+ and CD4+ T cell responses was reported. Vaccine and placebo recipients had comparable non-spike TCR breadth, which fits with the vaccine containing only spike. Comparing responses between vaccine doses or regimens was not something the study was powered to do.

The immunoSEQ Assay was the method used to sequence TCRbeta CDR3 regions. After extraction, genomic DNA underwent amplification by bias-controlled multiplex PCR, followed by high-throughput sequencing. As for the authors' bioinformatics: To quantify the absolute abundance of each unique TCRbeta CDR3 region, sequences were collapsed and filtered. T cell fraction was estimated by normalization of TCRbeta template counts to usable DNA, with usable DNA being measured through amplification of reference genes present in all nucleated cells. Repertoire TCRs were annotated as SARS-CoV-2-specific by exact matching of V gene, CDR3 amino acid sequence and J gene to a known reactive TCR set. The reference SARS-CoV-2 TCR set came from MIRA and was filtered for enrichment in COVID-19-positive ImmuneCODE repertoires, removing public or cross-reactive TCRs. Drawing on the MIRA antigens, annotated TCRs were analysed further at the level of specific ORF or position within ORF. Breadth was defined as the number of annotated unique rearrangements divided by the total number of unique productive rearrangements, and depth was defined as the summed frequency of the annotated unique rearrangements. TCR breadth was compared between groups using two-sided Wilcoxon rank-sum tests. Here the immuneACCESS table is served through TCRdb, limited to in-frame sequences with V and J called. Missing clones are a known gap in these copies; in checked studies unresolved V genes cover under half, and the rest lacks a known reason. V, J and clone size are taken as reported in that table, and D and trimming were inferred from the DNA itself. The sample table shows over 350,000 clones, and 75% to 90% are seen once. 3% to 4.5% of the sample is held by the ten biggest clonotypes.

The specimen was peripheral blood, collected in a trial of Ad26.COV2.S vaccine versus placebo. This TCR derives from a person between 18 and 59 years old who received the Ad26.COV2.S COVID-19 vaccine or a placebo. The rearrangement joined TRBV10-3 to TRBJ1-2, and 9 junction bases match TRBD1. The bases read TGTGCCATCAGTGAGCTAAACAGGGGGCCCAACTATGGCTACACCTTC. This translates into CAISELNRGPNYGYTF.